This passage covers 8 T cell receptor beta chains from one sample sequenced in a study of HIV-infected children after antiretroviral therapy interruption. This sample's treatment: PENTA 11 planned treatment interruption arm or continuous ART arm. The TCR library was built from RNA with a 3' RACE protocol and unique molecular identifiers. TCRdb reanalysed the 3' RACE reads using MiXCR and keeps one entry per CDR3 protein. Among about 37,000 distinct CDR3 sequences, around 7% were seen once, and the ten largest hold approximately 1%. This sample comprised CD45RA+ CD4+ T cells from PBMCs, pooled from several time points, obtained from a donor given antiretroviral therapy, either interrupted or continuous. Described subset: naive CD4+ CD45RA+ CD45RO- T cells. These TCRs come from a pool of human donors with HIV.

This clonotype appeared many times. This CDR3 reads CASSGQGGNEAFF. DNA of the CDR3: TGTGCCAGCTCCGGACAGGGGGGGAATGAAGCTTTCTTT. The V and J genes are TRBV18 and TRBJ1-1; 10 bases are shared with TRBD1. This CDR3 is 13 amino acids long. Germline CDR1 reads KGHSH; CDR2 reads LQKENI. The junction had 5 bases not matched to a gene; V was cut back by 6 bases and J by 7 bases.

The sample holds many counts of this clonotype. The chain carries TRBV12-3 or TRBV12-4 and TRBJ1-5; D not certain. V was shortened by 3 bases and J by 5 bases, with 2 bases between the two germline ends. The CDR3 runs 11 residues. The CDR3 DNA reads TGTGCCAGCAGTTTCGATCAGCCCCAGCATTTT. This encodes CASSFDQPQHF.

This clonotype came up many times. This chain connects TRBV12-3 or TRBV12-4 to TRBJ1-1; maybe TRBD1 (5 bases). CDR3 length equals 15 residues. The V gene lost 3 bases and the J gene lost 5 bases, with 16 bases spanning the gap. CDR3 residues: CASSFADGRGTEAFF. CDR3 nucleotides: TGTGCCAGCAGTTTCGCGGATGGGAGGGGTACTGAAGCTTTCTTT.

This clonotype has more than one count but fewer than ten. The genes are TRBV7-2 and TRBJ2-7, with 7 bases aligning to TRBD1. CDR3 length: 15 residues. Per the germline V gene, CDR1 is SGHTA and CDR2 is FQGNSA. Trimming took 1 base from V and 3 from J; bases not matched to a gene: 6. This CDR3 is CASSLVGDRDYEQYF. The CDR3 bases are TGTGCCAGCAGCTTAGTTGGAGACAGGGACTACGAGCAGTACTTC.

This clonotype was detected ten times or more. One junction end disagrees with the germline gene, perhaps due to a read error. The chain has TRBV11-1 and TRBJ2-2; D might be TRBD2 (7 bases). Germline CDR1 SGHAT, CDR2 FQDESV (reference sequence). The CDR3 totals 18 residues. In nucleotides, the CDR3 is TGTGCCAGCAGTTTCCGGGACTGGGGGGGCGCAAGCACCGGGCAGCTCTACTTT. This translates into CASSFRDWGGASTGQLYF.

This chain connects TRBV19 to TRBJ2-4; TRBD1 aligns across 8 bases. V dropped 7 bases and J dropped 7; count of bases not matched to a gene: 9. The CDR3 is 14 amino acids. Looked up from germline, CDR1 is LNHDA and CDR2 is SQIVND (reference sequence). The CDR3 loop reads CASTTDRVGNIQYF. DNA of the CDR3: TGTGCCAGTACCACGGACAGGGTCGGGAACATTCAGTACTTC.

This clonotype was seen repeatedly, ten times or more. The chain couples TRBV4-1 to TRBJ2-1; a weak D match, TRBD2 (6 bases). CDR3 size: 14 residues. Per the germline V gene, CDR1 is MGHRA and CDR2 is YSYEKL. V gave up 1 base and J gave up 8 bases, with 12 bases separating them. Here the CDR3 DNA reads TGCGCCAGCAGCCAAGCTCGGGAGAGGCATGAGCAGTTCTTC. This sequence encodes CASSQARERHEQFF.

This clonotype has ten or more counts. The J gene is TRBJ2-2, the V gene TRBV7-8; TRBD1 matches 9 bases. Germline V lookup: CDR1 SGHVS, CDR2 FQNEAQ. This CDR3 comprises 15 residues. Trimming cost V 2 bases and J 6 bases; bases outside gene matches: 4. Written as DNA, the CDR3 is TGTGCCAGCAGCTTAAGGACAGGGGCAGCCGGGGAGCTGTTTTTT. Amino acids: CASSLRTGAAGELFF.